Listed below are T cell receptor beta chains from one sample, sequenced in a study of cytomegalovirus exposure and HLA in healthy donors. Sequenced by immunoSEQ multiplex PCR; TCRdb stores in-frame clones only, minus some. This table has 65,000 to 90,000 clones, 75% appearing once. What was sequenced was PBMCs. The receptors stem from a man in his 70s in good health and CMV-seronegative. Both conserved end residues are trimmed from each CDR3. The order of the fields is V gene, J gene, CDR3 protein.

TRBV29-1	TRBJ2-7	SVGEFQGRTPKVIYEQY
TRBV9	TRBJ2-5	ASSVNGGAPETQY
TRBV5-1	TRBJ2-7	ASSLITGTGIHEQY
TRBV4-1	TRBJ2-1	ASSQGTGLGTGNEQF
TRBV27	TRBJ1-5	ASRRGTGNYQPQH
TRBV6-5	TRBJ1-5	ASSYSANQPQH
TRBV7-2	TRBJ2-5	ASSSRGSGAPGGETQY
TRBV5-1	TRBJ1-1	ASSLWGGNTEAF
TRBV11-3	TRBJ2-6	ASSLVQGDVLT
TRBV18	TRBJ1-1	ASSPRARENTEAF
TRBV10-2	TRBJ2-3	ASSESAGLGIDTQY
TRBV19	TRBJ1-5	ASSIRDRDTQPQH
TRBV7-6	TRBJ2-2	ASSRTLAEGPGELF
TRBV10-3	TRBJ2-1	AISQGTTSHNEQF
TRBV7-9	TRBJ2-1	ASSFSVNEQF
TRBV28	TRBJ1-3	ASGFQGATGNTIY
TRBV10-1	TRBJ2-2	ASSEGSGYTGELF
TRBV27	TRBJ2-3	ASSWGQGRDTQY
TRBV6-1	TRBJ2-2	ASSEYLAGNTGELF
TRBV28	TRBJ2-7	AGSLPETGGLNEQY
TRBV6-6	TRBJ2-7	ASSRPRDSIYEQY
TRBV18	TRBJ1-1	ASSSRTGDGYTEAF
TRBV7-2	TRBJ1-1	ASSTPAPRNTEAF
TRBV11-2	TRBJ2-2	ASSLRLLRGKTGELF
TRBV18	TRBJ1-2	ASSPPDREGYT
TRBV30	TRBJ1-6	AWSVGQPPLH
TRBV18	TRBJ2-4	ASSLNQGAENIQY
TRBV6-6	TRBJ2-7	ASKHKTAYEQY
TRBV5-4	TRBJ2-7	ASSKELAGAYEQY
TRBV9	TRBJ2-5	ASSPRGDGETQY